The T cell receptor (beta chain) described here comes from a study of blood T cell repertoires in COVID-19. Across the study: Each recovered donor of Cohort 3 presented with two negative PCRs, clearance, or symptom resolution.

Assignment of participants to cohorts was predicated upon participant-reported clinical history. CDR3 size: 15 residues. Per the germline V gene, CDR1 is SGHVS and CDR2 is FQNEAQ. Unmatched junction bases numbered 9, after V lost 6 bases and J lost 5 bases. Profiling relied on immunoSEQ multiplex PCR, and the TCRdb table lists in-frame clones only, not all of them. The table records roughly 150,000 clones, 70% to 85% of them present only once. This clonotype was obtained from a woman between 65 and 79 years old in a cohort exposed to, infected with or recovered from COVID-19 (not recorded which). V gene TRBV7-8 combines with J gene TRBJ2-2, with 7 bases aligning to TRBD2. Sequenced input: PBMCs or T cells enriched from blood (not recorded which). CDR3: CASRPAGVVTGELFF. In DNA form, the CDR3 reads TGTGCCAGCAGGCCCGCGGGGGTGGTTACCGGGGAGCTGTTTTTT.